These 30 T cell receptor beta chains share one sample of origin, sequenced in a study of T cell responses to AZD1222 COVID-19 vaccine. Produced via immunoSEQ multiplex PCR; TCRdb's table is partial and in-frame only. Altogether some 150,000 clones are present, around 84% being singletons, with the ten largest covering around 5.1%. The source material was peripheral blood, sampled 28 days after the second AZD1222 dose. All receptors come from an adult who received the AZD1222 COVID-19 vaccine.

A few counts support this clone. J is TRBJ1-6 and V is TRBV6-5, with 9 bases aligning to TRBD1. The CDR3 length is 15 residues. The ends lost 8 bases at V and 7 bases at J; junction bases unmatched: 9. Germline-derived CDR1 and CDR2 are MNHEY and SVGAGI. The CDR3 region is CASGVAGQGNSPLHF. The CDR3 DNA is TGTGCCAGCGGAGTGGCCGGACAGGGGAATTCACCCCTCCACTTT.

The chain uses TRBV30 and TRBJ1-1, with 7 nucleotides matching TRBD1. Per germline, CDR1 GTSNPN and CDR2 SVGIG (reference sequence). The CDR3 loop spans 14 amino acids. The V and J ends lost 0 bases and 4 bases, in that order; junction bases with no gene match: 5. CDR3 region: CAWSVVQGITEAFF. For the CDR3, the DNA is TGTGCCTGGAGTGTCGTACAGGGGATCACTGAAGCTTTCTTT. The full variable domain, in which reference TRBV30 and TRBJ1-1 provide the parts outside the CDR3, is SQTIHQWPATLVQPVGSPLSLECTVEGTSNPNLYWYRQAAGRGLQLLFYSVGIGQISSEVPQNLSASRPQDRQFILSSKKLLLSDSGFYLCAWSVVQGITEAFFGQGTRLTVV.

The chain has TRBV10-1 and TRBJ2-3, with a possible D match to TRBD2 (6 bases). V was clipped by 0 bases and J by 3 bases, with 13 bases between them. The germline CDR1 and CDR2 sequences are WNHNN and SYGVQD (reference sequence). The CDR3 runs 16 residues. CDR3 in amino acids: CASSESSGSGTDTQYF. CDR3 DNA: TGCGCCAGCAGTGAGTCATCCGGGAGCGGAACAGATACGCAGTATTTT.

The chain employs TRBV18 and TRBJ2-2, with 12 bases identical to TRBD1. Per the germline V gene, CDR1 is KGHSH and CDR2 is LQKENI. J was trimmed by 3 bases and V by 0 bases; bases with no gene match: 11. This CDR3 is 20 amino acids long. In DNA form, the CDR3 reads TGTGCCAGCTCACCACCGAGCAGGGACAGGGGGCGCGGAGACACCGGGGAGCTGTTTTTT. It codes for CASSPPSRDRGRGDTGELFF.

The CDR3 loop is CASSLGPTGTIYF. The CDR3 DNA is TGTGCCAGCAGCTTAGGACCTACCGGCACCATATATTTT. The V and J genes are TRBV7-8 and TRBJ1-3; D is unclear. Between the trimmed V and J ends, which lost 1 base and 9 bases, there was a span of 10 bases. CDR3 length: 13 residues. From germline, CDR1 is SGHVS and CDR2 FQNEAQ.

DNA of the CDR3: TGTGCCAGCAGTCCTCGTGGAGGCAGTAGCTACGAGCAGTACTTC. This encodes CASSPRGGSSYEQYF. The chain combines TRBV6-5 with TRBJ2-7, with D possibly TRBD2 on 5 matching bases. Germline CDR1 is MNHEY and CDR2 is SVGAGI. The length of the CDR3 is 15 residues. Trimming took off 5 bases at V and 3 bases at J, with 17 bases between the two ends.

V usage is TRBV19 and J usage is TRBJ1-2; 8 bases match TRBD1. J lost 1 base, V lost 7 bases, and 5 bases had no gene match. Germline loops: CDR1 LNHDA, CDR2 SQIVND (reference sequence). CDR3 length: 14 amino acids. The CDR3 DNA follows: TGTGCCAGTATCCGGACAGGGAGTAACTATGGCTACACCTTC. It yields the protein CASIRTGSNYGYTF. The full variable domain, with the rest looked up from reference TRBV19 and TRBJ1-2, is DGGITQSPKYLFRKEGQNVTLSCEQNLNHDAMYWYRQDPGQGLRLIYYSQIVNDFQKGDIAEGYSVSREKKESFPLTVTSAQKNPTAFYLCASIRTGSNYGYTFGSGTRLTVV.

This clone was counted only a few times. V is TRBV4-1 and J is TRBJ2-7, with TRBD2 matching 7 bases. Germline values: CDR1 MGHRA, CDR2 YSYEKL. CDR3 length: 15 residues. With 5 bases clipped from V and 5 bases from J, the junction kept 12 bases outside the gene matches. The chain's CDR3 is CASSGRLASPDEQYF. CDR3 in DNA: TGCGCCAGCAGCGGACGACTAGCCTCCCCCGACGAGCAGTACTTC.

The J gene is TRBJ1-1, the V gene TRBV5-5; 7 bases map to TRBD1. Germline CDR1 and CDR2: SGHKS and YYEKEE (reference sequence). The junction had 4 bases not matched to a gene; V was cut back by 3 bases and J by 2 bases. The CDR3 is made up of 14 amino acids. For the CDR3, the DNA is TGTGCCAGCAGCTGGGGACAGATCAACACTGAAGCTTTCTTT. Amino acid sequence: CASSWGQINTEAFF.

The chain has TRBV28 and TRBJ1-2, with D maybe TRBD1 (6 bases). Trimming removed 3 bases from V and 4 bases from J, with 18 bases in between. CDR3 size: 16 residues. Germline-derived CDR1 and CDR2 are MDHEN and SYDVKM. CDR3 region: CASSLPNRDPSYGYTF. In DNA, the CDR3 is TGTGCCAGCAGTTTGCCAAACAGGGATCCCTCCTATGGCTACACCTTC.

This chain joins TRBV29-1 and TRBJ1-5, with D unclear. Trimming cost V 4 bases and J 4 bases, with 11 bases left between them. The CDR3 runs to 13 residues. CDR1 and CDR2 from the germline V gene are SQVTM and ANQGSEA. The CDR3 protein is CSVAGVGNQPQHF. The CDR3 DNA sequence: TGCAGCGTTGCGGGAGTAGGGAATCAGCCCCAGCATTTT.

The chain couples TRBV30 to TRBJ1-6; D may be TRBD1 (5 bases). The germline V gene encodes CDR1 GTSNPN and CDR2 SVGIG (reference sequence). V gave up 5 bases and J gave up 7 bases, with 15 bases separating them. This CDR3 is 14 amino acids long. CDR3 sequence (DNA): TGTGCCTGGTCCTTCGGGGCCCTGAATTCACCCCTCCACTTT. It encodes CAWSFGALNSPLHF. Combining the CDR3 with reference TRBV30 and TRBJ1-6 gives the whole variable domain SQTIHQWPATLVQPVGSPLSLECTVEGTSNPNLYWYRQAAGRGLQLLFYSVGIGQISSEVPQNLSASRPQDRQFILSSKKLLLSDSGFYLCAWSFGALNSPLHFGNGTRLTVT.

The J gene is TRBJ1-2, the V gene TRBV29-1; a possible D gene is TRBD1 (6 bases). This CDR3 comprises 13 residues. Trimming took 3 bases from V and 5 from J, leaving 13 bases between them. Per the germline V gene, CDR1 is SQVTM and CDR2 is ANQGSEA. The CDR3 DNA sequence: TGCAGCGTTGAGACTAACAGGGTTTATGGCTACACCTTC. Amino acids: CSVETNRVYGYTF.

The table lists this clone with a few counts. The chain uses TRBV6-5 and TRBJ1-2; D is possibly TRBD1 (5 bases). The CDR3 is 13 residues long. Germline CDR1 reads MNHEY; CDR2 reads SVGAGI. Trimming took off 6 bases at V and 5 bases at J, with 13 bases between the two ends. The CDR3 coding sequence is TGTGCCAGCAGAGCAGGAGGGGCTTATGGCTACACCTTC. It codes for CASRAGGAYGYTF.

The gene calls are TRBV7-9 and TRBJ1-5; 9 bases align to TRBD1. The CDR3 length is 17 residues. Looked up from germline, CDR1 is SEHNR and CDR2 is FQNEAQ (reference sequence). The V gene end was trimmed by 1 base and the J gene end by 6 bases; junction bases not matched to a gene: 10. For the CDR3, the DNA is TGTGCCAGCAGCTTAGGGACTGGACAGGGGCTTAGTCAGCCCCAGCATTTT. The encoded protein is CASSLGTGQGLSQPQHF.

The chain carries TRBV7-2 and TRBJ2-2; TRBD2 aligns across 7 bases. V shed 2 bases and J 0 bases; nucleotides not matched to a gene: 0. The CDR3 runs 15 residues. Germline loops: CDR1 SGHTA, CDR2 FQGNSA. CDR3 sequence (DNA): TGTGCCAGCAGCTTACGGGGGGCGAACACCGGGGAGCTGTTTTTT. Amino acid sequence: CASSLRGANTGELFF.

The CDR3 loop is CASSPGLAGEPYEQYF. CDR3 in DNA: TGTGCCAGCAGTCCGGGACTAGCGGGAGAACCCTACGAGCAGTACTTC. The chain couples TRBV2 to TRBJ2-7; 14 bases match TRBD2. CDR1 and CDR2 (germline): SNHLY, FYNNEI. After removal of 5 bases from V and 2 bases from J, the junction contained 5 bases not matched to a gene. This CDR3 spans 16 amino acids. Full variable domain (outside the CDR3, taken from reference TRBV2 and TRBJ2-7): EPEVTQTPSHQVTQMGQEVILRCVPISNHLYFYWYRQILGQKVEFLVSFYNNEISEKSEIFDDQFSVERPDGSNFTLKIRSTKLEDSAMYFCASSPGLAGEPYEQYFGPGTRLTVT.

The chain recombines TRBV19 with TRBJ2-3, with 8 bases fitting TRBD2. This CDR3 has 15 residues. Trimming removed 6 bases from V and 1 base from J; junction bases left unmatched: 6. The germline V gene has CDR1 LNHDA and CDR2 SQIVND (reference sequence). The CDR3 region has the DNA TGTGCCAGTAGCCGAGCGGGGGTCGGCACAGATACGCAGTATTTT. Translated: CASSRAGVGTDTQYF.

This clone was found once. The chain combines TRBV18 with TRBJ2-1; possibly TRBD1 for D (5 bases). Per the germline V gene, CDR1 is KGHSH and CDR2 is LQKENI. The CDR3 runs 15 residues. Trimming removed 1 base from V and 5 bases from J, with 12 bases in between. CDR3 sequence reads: CASSPQNRPDNEQFF. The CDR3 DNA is TGTGCCAGCTCACCACAGAACAGGCCCGACAATGAGCAGTTCTTC.

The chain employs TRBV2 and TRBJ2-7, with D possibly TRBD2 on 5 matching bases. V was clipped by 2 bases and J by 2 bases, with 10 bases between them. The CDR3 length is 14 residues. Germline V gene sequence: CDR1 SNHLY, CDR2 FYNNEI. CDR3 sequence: CASSETGSPYEQYF. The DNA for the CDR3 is TGTGCCAGCAGTGAAACGGGATCGCCCTACGAGCAGTACTTC.

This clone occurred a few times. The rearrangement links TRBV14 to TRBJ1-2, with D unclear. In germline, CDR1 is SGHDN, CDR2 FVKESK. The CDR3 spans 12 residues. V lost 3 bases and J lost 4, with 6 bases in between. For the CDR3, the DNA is TGTGCCAGCAGCCAGGGGATCTATGGCTACACCTTC. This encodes CASSQGIYGYTF. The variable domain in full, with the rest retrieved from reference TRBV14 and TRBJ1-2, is EAGVTQFPSHSVIEKGQTVTLRCDPISGHDNLYWYRRVMGKEIKFLLHFVKESKQDESGMPNNRFLAERTGGTYSTLKVQPAELEDSGVYFCASSQGIYGYTFGSGTRLTVV.

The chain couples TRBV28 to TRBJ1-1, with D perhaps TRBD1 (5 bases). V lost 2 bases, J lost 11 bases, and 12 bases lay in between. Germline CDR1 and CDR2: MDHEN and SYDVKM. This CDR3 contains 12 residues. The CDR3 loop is CASSLERGYAFF. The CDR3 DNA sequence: TGTGCCAGCAGTTTAGAAAGGGGTTATGCTTTCTTT. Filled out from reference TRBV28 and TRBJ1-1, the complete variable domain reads DVKVTQSSRYLVKRTGEKVFLECVQDMDHENMFWYRQDPGLGLRLIYFSYDVKMKEKGDIPEGYSVSREKKERFSLILESASTNQTSMYLCASSLERGYAFFGQGTRLTVV.

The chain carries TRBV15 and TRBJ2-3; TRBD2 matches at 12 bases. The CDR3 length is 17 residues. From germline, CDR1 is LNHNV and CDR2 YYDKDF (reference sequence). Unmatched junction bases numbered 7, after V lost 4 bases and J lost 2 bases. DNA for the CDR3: TGTGCCACCAGCACTACTAGCGGGAGGTTCTACACAGATACGCAGTATTTT. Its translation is CATSTTSGRFYTDTQYF.

The CDR3 region is CASSPPLGMTVRGTEAFF. In DNA, the CDR3 is TGTGCCAGCAGTCCACCCCTCGGGATGACCGTCCGAGGCACTGAAGCTTTCTTT. J is TRBJ1-1 and V is TRBV6-6; D unclear. The CDR3 has 18 residues. V gave up 5 bases and J gave up 4 bases, with 26 bases separating them. In germline, CDR1 is MNHNY, CDR2 SVGAGI (reference sequence).

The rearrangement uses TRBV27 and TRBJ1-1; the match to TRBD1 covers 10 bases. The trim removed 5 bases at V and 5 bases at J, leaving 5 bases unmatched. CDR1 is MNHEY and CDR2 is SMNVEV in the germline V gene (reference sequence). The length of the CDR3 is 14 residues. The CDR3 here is CASSGTGVGTEAFF. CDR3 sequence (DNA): TGTGCCAGCAGTGGGACAGGGGTGGGTACTGAAGCTTTCTTT.

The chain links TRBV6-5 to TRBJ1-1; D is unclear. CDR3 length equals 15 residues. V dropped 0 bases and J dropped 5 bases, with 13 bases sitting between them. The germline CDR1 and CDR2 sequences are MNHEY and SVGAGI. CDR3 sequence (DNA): TGTGCCAGCAGTTACTCGAAGGACTCGGGGACTGAAGCTTTCTTT. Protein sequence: CASSYSKDSGTEAFF.

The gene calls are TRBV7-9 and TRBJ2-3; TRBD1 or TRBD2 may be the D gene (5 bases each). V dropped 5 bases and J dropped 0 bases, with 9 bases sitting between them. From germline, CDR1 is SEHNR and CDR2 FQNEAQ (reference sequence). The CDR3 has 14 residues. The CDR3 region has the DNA TGTGCCAGCAGCCCGGGACGGAGCACAGATACGCAGTATTTT. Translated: CASSPGRSTDTQYF. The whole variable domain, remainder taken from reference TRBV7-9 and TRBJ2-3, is DTGVSQNPRHKITKRGQNVTFRCDPISEHNRLYWYRQTLGQGPEFLTYFQNEAQLEKSRLLSDRFSAERPKGSFSTLEIQRTEQGDSAMYLCASSPGRSTDTQYFGPGTRLTVL.

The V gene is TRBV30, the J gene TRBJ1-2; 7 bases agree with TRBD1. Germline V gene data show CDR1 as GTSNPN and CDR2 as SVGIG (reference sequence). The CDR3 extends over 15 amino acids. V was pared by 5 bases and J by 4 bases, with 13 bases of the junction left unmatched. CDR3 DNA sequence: TGTGCCTGGGTCCGGGACAGAGCCATCTCCTATGGCTACACCTTC. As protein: CAWVRDRAISYGYTF. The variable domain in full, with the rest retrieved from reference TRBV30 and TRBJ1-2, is SQTIHQWPATLVQPVGSPLSLECTVEGTSNPNLYWYRQAAGRGLQLLFYSVGIGQISSEVPQNLSASRPQDRQFILSSKKLLLSDSGFYLCAWVRDRAISYGYTFGSGTRLTVV.

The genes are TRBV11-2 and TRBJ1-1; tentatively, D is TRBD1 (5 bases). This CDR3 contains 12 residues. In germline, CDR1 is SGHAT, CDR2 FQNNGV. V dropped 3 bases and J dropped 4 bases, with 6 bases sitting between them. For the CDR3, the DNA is TGTGCCAGCAGCTTCAGGGTCACTGAAGCTTTCTTT. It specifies CASSFRVTEAFF.

For the CDR3, the DNA is TGTGCCAGCAGCTTAGCGGATTCCCCCTTGAAATTGCCCCAGCATTTT. Translated: CASSLADSPLKLPQHF. This chain links TRBV7-8 with TRBJ1-5; no clear D. The V and J ends lost 0 bases and 9 bases respectively, with 18 bases between them. This CDR3 region has 16 residues. The germline gives CDR1 SGHVS, CDR2 FQNEAQ.